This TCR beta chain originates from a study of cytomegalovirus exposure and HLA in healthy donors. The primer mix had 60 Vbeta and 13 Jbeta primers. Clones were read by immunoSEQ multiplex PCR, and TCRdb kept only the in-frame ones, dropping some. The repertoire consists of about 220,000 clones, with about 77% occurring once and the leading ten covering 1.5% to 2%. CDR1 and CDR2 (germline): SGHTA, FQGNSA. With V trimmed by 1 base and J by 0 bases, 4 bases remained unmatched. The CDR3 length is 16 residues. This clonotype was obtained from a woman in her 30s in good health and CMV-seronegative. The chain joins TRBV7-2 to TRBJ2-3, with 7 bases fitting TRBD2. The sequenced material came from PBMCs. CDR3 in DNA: TGTGCCAGCAGCTTAGTGGCACTAGCGAGCACAGATACGCAGTATTTT. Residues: CASSLVALASTDTQYF.